This is a list of T cell receptor beta chains from one sample in a study of control samples from healthy donors and cancer patients. Sequencing was performed with immunoSEQ multiplex PCR; in TCRdb, only in-frame clones are kept and a portion is missing. The repertoire holds roughly 190,000 clones, with 91% as singletons. The sequencing sample was made of blood. Receptors originate from a man in his thirties or forties in good health. The CDR3 runs from the conserved cysteine through the conserved F or W. The D gene is left open where the match is weak.

V	J	D	CDR3
TRBV5-1	TRBJ2-1	TRBD2	CASSLGTSGASSYNEQFF
TRBV5-1	TRBJ2-3	NA	CASSGDDFTDTQYF
TRBV24-1	TRBJ2-1	NA	CATSDFGGSEQFF
TRBV7-9	TRBJ2-2	TRBD2	CASSSSLAENTGELFF
TRBV18	TRBJ1-5	TRBD1	CASSSRQGNQPQHF
TRBV7-9	TRBJ1-1	NA	CASRPGGSTEAFF
TRBV3-1/TRBV3-2	TRBJ2-3	NA	CASSQEHRSTDTQYF
TRBV6-4	TRBJ2-3	TRBD1	CASSPRTGANTDTQYF
TRBV24-1	TRBJ1-1	NA	CATSDNVVAEAFF
TRBV13	TRBJ2-1	NA	CASSSPFSYNEQFF
TRBV5-1	TRBJ1-1	NA	CASSPQREFNTEAFF
TRBV10-2	TRBJ2-1	TRBD1	CASSETGGRNEQFF
TRBV10-3	TRBJ2-3	NA	CAISDLKIQDTQYF
TRBV29-1	TRBJ1-4	NA	CSVLTVANEKLFF
TRBV27	TRBJ2-1	NA	CASSSGVAYNEQFF
TRBV7-6	TRBJ1-5	TRBD1	CASSLGGQGTSQPQHF
TRBV4-2	TRBJ1-2	NA	CASSQALIAGNYGYTF
TRBV27	TRBJ1-2	NA	CASSGTVGRDYGYTF
TRBV11-2	TRBJ1-4	TRBD1	CASSLLAGQGYEKLFF
TRBV11-2	TRBJ2-2	TRBD1	CASKVRGQGTGELFF
TRBV18	TRBJ1-2	NA	CASSSKASRNGYTF
TRBV2	TRBJ1-4	NA	CASSVRTNEKLFF
TRBV20-1	TRBJ1-1	NA	CSAYGNTEAFF
TRBV6-5	TRBJ2-7	NA	CASSYRQGYSEQYF
TRBV23-1	TRBJ2-4	NA	CASSHDLHRAQYF
TRBV9	TRBJ2-1	NA	CASSPEGTLPYNEQFF
TRBV20-1	TRBJ1-1	NA	CSALGTSAFF
TRBV6-6	TRBJ1-2	NA	CASSQGGNYGYTF
TRBV7-2	TRBJ2-3	TRBD2	CASSDLAGRADTQYF
TRBV9	TRBJ1-2	NA	CASSVAGSRGYTF